One sample yielded the 26 T cell receptor beta chains listed below, sequenced in a study of OX40 agonist ivuxolimab in advanced cancers. TCRdb's copy holds only in-frame clones and misses some; the assay was immunoSEQ multiplex PCR. The sample yields more than 40,000 clones, 88% seen once. The source material was CD4+ or CD8+ T cells sorted from blood, sampled in a trial of the OX40 agonist ivuxolimab. All receptors derive from an adult with an advanced solid tumor such as melanoma, head and neck, liver or kidney cancer.

This chain uses TRBV28 with TRBJ2-5; D not resolved. CDR1 and CDR2 from the germline V gene are MDHEN and SYDVKM. This CDR3 has 13 residues. V lost 1 base and J 4 bases, leaving 7 bases between the germline ends. The CDR3 loop is CASSLSGSETQYF. The CDR3 DNA sequence: TGTGCCAGCAGTTTATCAGGATCAGAGACCCAGTACTTC.

This clone came up a few times. The chain is built from TRBV6-1 and TRBJ1-5, with D perhaps TRBD1 (5 bases). The germline V gene has CDR1 MNHNS and CDR2 SASEGT. The CDR3 has 15 residues. V was shortened by 3 bases and J by 2 bases, with 11 bases between the two germline ends. As DNA, the CDR3 is TGTGCCAGCAGTGATTCGACGGGGGGCAATCAGCCCCAGCATTTT. The encoded protein is CASSDSTGGNQPQHF.

The J gene is TRBJ1-2, the V gene TRBV9; D may be TRBD1 (5 bases). The V gene's germline CDR1 is SGDLS and CDR2 YYNGEE. The CDR3 loop spans 14 amino acids. The V and J ends lost 0 bases and 7 bases respectively, with 13 bases between them. The CDR3 bases are TGTGCCAGCAGCGTAGGGGGGACCCCGTTTGGCTACACCTTC. Residues: CASSVGGTPFGYTF. Combining the CDR3 with reference TRBV9 and TRBJ1-2 gives the whole variable domain DSGVTQTPKHLITATGQRVTLRCSPRSGDLSVYWYQQSLDQGLQFLIQYYNGEERAKGNILERFSAQQFPDLHSELNLSSLELGDSALYFCASSVGGTPFGYTFGSGTRLTVV.

The chain uses TRBV6-6 and TRBJ2-7; TRBD1 aligns across 9 bases. The V gene end was trimmed by 6 bases and the J gene end by 3 bases; junction bases not matched to a gene: 0. Germline lookup yields CDR1 MNHNY and CDR2 SVGAGI (reference sequence). This CDR3 spans 12 amino acids. This chain's CDR3 is CASRDRGYEQYF. CDR3 in DNA: TGTGCCAGCAGGGACAGGGGCTACGAGCAGTACTTC.

This chain joins TRBV7-9 and TRBJ2-3, with D unclear. Per the germline V gene, CDR1 is SEHNR and CDR2 is FQNEAQ (reference sequence). Trimming removed 4 bases from V and 9 bases from J, with 11 bases in between. The CDR3 extends over 12 amino acids. CDR3 loop: CASSSGPNTQYF. The DNA of the CDR3 is TGTGCCAGCAGCTCTGGCCCCAACACGCAGTATTTT.

This clone has more than one count but fewer than ten. The chain joins TRBV20-1 to TRBJ1-4; 7 bases fit TRBD1. J lost 13 bases, V lost 4 bases, and 6 bases had no gene match. The germline CDR1 and CDR2 sequences are DFQATT and SNEGSKA (reference sequence). The CDR3 contains 11 residues. The CDR3 region is CSATRQGTLFF. The CDR3 nucleotides read TGCAGTGCTACCCGACAGGGCACACTGTTTTTT.

V usage is TRBV28 and J usage is TRBJ1-4; 10 bases agree with TRBD1. The CDR3 extends over 14 amino acids. The ends lost 6 bases at V and 5 bases at J; junction bases unmatched: 3. CDR1 is MDHEN, CDR2 SYDVKM, per germline. The CDR3 nucleotides are TGTGCCAGCAGCCCGGGACAGGGGAATGAAAAACTGTTTTTT. This sequence encodes CASSPGQGNEKLFF.

The V call is TRBV4-1, the J call TRBJ2-5, with TRBD1 matching over 7 bases. The J call may be faulty, since TRBJ2-7 better matches the DNA end. The V gene's germline CDR1 is MGHRA and CDR2 YSYEKL. This CDR3 contains 16 residues. DNA for the CDR3: TGCGCCAGCAGCCAAGGTCCCCGGGACAGCTCCTACGAGCAGTACTTC. It encodes CASSQGPRDSSYEQYF.

This chain joins TRBV28 and TRBJ2-5, with D unresolved. The CDR3 consists of 15 residues. V shed 3 bases and J shed 3 bases, with 14 bases lying between them. Germline V gives CDR1 MDHEN, CDR2 SYDVKM. The CDR3, as DNA: TGTGCCAGCAGTTTCCGATTGGGTGTCGAAGAGACCCAGTACTTC. This encodes CASSFRLGVEETQYF.

This chain links TRBV7-2 with TRBJ2-7; D remains unclear. V lost 5 bases and J lost 2, with 13 bases in between. Germline values: CDR1 SGHTA, CDR2 FQGNSA. CDR3 length equals 14 residues. The CDR3 region has the DNA TGTGCCAGCAGCCCGGCTGGGCTGACCTACGAGCAGTACTTC. This encodes CASSPAGLTYEQYF.

The chain recombines TRBV15 with TRBJ2-7, with a tentative D call TRBD1 (5 bases). Trimming shortened V by 3 bases and J by 3 bases, and 12 bases separated the two germline ends. CDR1 LNHNV and CDR2 YYDKDF come from the germline V gene (reference sequence). The CDR3 spans 14 residues. CDR3 DNA sequence: TGTGCCACCAGCAGGGACACCTCGAACTACGAGCAGTACTTC. This encodes CATSRDTSNYEQYF.

CDR3 in amino acids: CASSYSGWGRSHEQFF. CDR3 nucleotides: TGTGCCAGCAGTTACTCCGGATGGGGTCGTAGCCATGAGCAGTTCTTC. The V and J genes are TRBV6-5 and TRBJ2-1; unclear D gene. The V gene lost 0 bases and the J gene lost 8 bases, with 17 bases spanning the gap. CDR3 length: 16 amino acids. Germline assignment: CDR1 MNHEY and CDR2 SVGAGI.

The chain couples TRBV28 to TRBJ1-6; TRBD1 is a possible D gene (6 bases). CDR3 size: 19 residues. The V gene lost 1 base and the J gene lost 3 bases, with 19 bases spanning the gap. The germline gives CDR1 MDHEN, CDR2 SYDVKM. CDR3 bases: TGTGCCAGCAGTTTATCAGGGGCAGGGCCTCTTATCTATAATTCACCCCTCCACTTT. This sequence encodes CASSLSGAGPLIYNSPLHF.

The CDR3, as DNA: TGTGCCAGCAGCTTAAGGACCGGGCAAGGGGAGCTGTTTTTT. Translated, it gives CASSLRTGQGELFF. The rearrangement joins TRBV7-9 to TRBJ2-2, with D unclear. The CDR3 totals 14 residues. CDR1 is SEHNR and CDR2 is FQNEAQ in the germline V gene (reference sequence). Trimming shortened V by 2 bases and J by 8 bases, and 12 bases separated the two germline ends.

CDR3 sequence reads: CASSLSGNPTQFF. The CDR3 DNA sequence: TGCGCCAGCAGCTTGTCAGGGAACCCCACACAGTTCTTC. J is TRBJ2-1 and V is TRBV5-1; possibly TRBD1 for D (5 bases). The germline V and J ends were trimmed by 1 base and 13 bases, with 15 bases remaining between them. Germline V gene sequence: CDR1 SGHRS, CDR2 YFSETQ. The CDR3 extends over 13 amino acids.

The sample holds a few counts of this clone. The chain recombines TRBV5-1 with TRBJ2-4; TRBD1 agrees at 7 bases. After removal of 0 bases from V and 5 bases from J, the junction contained 5 bases not matched to a gene. CDR1 SGHRS and CDR2 YFSETQ come from the germline V gene. This CDR3 is 15 amino acids long. The CDR3 protein is CASSLGPGQQNIQYF. CDR3 nucleotides: TGCGCCAGCAGCTTGGGACCGGGACAGCAAAACATTCAGTACTTC.

A single count supports this clone. V is TRBV11-2 and J is TRBJ1-1; no firm D call. Germline CDR1 reads SGHAT; CDR2 reads FQNNGV. Trimming stripped 1 base from V and 0 bases from J, with 6 bases between. This CDR3 comprises 14 residues. CDR3 amino acids: CASSLGSMNTEAFF. The CDR3 bases are TGTGCCAGCAGCTTAGGATCCATGAACACTGAAGCTTTCTTT. The full variable domain, its missing parts supplied by reference TRBV11-2 and TRBJ1-1, is EAGVAQSPRYKIIEKRQSVAFWCNPISGHATLYWYQQILGQGPKLLIQFQNNGVVDDSQLPKDRFSAERLKGVDSTLKIQPAKLEDSAVYLCASSLGSMNTEAFFGQGTRLTVV.

In its sample, this clone was seen once. The V and J genes are TRBV28 and TRBJ1-2, with D maybe TRBD1 (6 bases). Germline CDR1 is MDHEN and CDR2 is SYDVKM. This CDR3 has 16 residues. Trimming removed 7 bases from V and 3 bases from J, with 21 bases in between. CDR3 DNA: TGTGCCAGCATCACAATGCGGGGGGGGGCGGACTATGGCTACACCTTC. It codes for CASITMRGGADYGYTF.

The chain employs TRBV5-5 and TRBJ2-7; TRBD1 might be the D (6 bases). The CDR3 sequence is 13 residues long. Trimming cost V 4 bases and J 3 bases, with 11 bases left between them. The germline gives CDR1 SGHKS, CDR2 YYEKEE (reference sequence). CDR3 protein: CASSRTEIYEQYF. As DNA, the CDR3 is TGTGCCAGCAGCCGGACAGAAATCTACGAGCAGTACTTC.

This clone has a single count. This chain joins TRBV7-9 and TRBJ2-2, with D possibly matching TRBD1 (6 bases). V was clipped by 5 bases and J by 1 base, with 8 bases between them. In germline, CDR1 is SEHNR, CDR2 FQNEAQ (reference sequence). This CDR3 is 14 amino acids long. DNA for the CDR3: TGTGCCAGCAGCCTACAGGGGAACACCGGGGAGCTGTTTTTT. Residues: CASSLQGNTGELFF. The whole variable domain, remainder taken from reference TRBV7-9 and TRBJ2-2, is DTGVSQNPRHKITKRGQNVTFRCDPISEHNRLYWYRQTLGQGPEFLTYFQNEAQLEKSRLLSDRFSAERPKGSFSTLEIQRTEQGDSAMYLCASSLQGNTGELFFGEGSRLTVL.

The chain employs TRBV6-1 and TRBJ2-2, with 11 nucleotides matching TRBD2. CDR3 length equals 16 residues. The germline V gene encodes CDR1 MNHNS and CDR2 SASEGT. The V gene end was trimmed by 4 bases and the J gene end by 4 bases; junction bases not matched to a gene: 5. DNA for the CDR3: TGTGCCAGCAGTGGAACTAGCGGGAGAGGCACCGGGGAGCTGTTTTTT. Protein: CASSGTSGRGTGELFF.

The chain is built from TRBV7-2 and TRBJ2-7; either TRBD1 or TRBD2 may fit D (6 bases each). The CDR3 covers 13 residues. The germline V gene has CDR1 SGHTA and CDR2 FQGNSA. The germline V and J ends were trimmed by 6 bases and 5 bases, with 14 bases remaining between them. The CDR3 sequence is CASRRGLMDEQYF. The CDR3 region has the DNA TGTGCCAGCAGACGGGGGCTAATGGACGAGCAGTACTTC.

The chain joins TRBV29-1 to TRBJ1-5; 7 nucleotides line up with TRBD1. There are 13 residues in the CDR3. Germline V gene data show CDR1 as SQVTM and CDR2 as ANQGSEA. J was trimmed by 3 bases and V by 4 bases; bases with no gene match: 3. CDR3 in amino acids: CSVVGTDNQPQHF. CDR3 coding DNA: TGCAGCGTTGTCGGGACAGACAATCAGCCCCAGCATTTT.

The gene calls are TRBV18 and TRBJ1-4; D is unclear. Germline V gene data show CDR1 as KGHSH and CDR2 as LQKENI. Trimming shortened V by 2 bases and J by 4 bases, and 11 bases separated the two germline ends. The CDR3 totals 15 residues. Here the CDR3 reads CASSPNQQNNEKLFF. The CDR3 DNA reads TGTGCCAGCTCACCAAATCAGCAGAATAATGAAAAACTGTTTTTT.

CDR3 nucleotides: TGTGCCAGCAGTTTAGAATTAGCGGGGGGGATCCAAGAGACCCAGTACTTC. This gives the protein CASSLELAGGIQETQYF. This chain joins TRBV28 and TRBJ2-5; 11 nucleotides match TRBD2. CDR1 is MDHEN and CDR2 is SYDVKM in the germline V gene. V lost 2 bases and J lost 1; bases outside the gene matches: 6. This CDR3 has 17 residues. The whole variable domain, remainder taken from reference TRBV28 and TRBJ2-5, is DVKVTQSSRYLVKRTGEKVFLECVQDMDHENMFWYRQDPGLGLRLIYFSYDVKMKEKGDIPEGYSVSREKKERFSLILESASTNQTSMYLCASSLELAGGIQETQYFGPGTRLLVL.

The chain couples TRBV6-5 to TRBJ1-2; 7 positions agree with TRBD1. Trimming cost V 2 bases and J 4 bases; bases outside gene matches: 4. CDR3 length equals 14 residues. Germline lookup yields CDR1 MNHEY and CDR2 SVGAGI. CDR3 DNA: TGTGCCAGCAGTTACCGACAGGGCGGCTATGGCTACACCTTC. Protein product: CASSYRQGGYGYTF.